The 17 T cell receptor beta chains listed next were all sequenced from one sample in a study of cytomegalovirus exposure and HLA in healthy donors. PCR was performed using 60 Vbeta and 13 Jbeta primers. The repertoire was sequenced with immunoSEQ multiplex PCR; TCRdb's copy has only in-frame clones and lacks some. The data show about 190,000 clones, 75% to 85% seen once. Sequences were obtained from PBMCs. The receptors originated from a boy aged 5-17 years in good health and CMV-seronegative.

The rearrangement joins TRBV6-1 to TRBJ2-1, with unresolved D. Germline CDR1 reads MNHNS; CDR2 reads SASEGT. This CDR3 region has 18 residues. Trimming pared 2 bases from V and 0 bases from J, leaving 17 bases between. The CDR3 is CASSETPNNRVSYNEQFF. The CDR3 nucleotides are TGTGCCAGCAGTGAAACTCCGAATAACCGAGTCTCCTACAATGAGCAGTTCTTC.

This clone was detected only once. The gene calls are TRBV27 and TRBJ1-2; no clear D gene. The V gene's germline CDR1 is MNHEY and CDR2 SMNVEV (reference sequence). With 2 bases removed from V and 7 bases from J, the gap between germline ends came to 20 bases. CDR3 size: 16 residues. The CDR3 protein is CASSLRGTLDTRGYTF. The DNA for the CDR3 is TGTGCCAGCAGTTTACGGGGAACCCTAGATACTCGTGGCTACACCTTC.

This rearrangement joins TRBV6-5 to TRBJ2-2; D remains unclear. The CDR3 consists of 14 residues. V was trimmed by 0 bases and J by 1 base, leaving 3 bases between them. Germline loops: CDR1 MNHEY, CDR2 SVGAGI. The CDR3 DNA is TGTGCCAGCAGTTACTCCGGGAACACCGGGGAGCTGTTTTTT. Translated, it gives CASSYSGNTGELFF.

This clone showed up just a few times. This sequence joins TRBV13 and TRBJ1-4; the D gene is possibly TRBD1 (6 bases). The CDR3 runs 14 residues. CDR1 PRHDT and CDR2 FYEKMQ come from the germline V gene (reference sequence). V lost 4 bases and J lost 10, with 16 bases in between. CDR3 nucleotides: TGTGCCAGCAGCTCTGCGGACAGAAGGGGAAAACTGTTTTTT. It specifies CASSSADRRGKLFF.

The genes are TRBV6-5 and TRBJ1-1; tentatively, D is TRBD1 (5 bases). This CDR3 is 13 amino acids long. The germline gives CDR1 MNHEY, CDR2 SVGAGI. V dropped 4 bases and J dropped 1 base, with 7 bases sitting between them. CDR3 nucleotides: TGTGCCAGCAGTTTACAGGCGAACACTGAAGCTTTCTTT. It yields the protein CASSLQANTEAFF.

The chain recombines TRBV4-2 with TRBJ2-7, with 8 bases identical to TRBD2. The CDR3 loop spans 16 amino acids. Trimming cost V 1 base and J 4 bases; bases outside gene matches: 9. Germline V gene data show CDR1 as LGHNA and CDR2 as YNFKEQ. CDR3 protein: CASSQVTSGGAYEQYF. The DNA for the CDR3 is TGTGCCAGCAGCCAAGTAACTAGCGGAGGGGCTTACGAGCAGTACTTC.

V gene TRBV7-9 combines with J gene TRBJ2-7; D possibly corresponds to TRBD1 (6 bases). Trimming took off 1 base at V and 6 bases at J, with 13 bases between the two ends. Germline CDR1 and CDR2: SEHNR and FQNEAQ (reference sequence). The CDR3 loop spans 14 amino acids. DNA of the CDR3: TGTGCCAGCAGCTTAGGCGGACAAGGGGGCGAGCAGTACTTC. Translated: CASSLGGQGGEQYF.

The table lists this clone with a few counts. The CDR3 here is CASSIQPLQETQYF. The CDR3 nucleotides read TGCGCCAGCAGCATACAGCCACTCCAAGAGACCCAGTACTTC. The genes are TRBV5-1 and TRBJ2-5; D not certain. Trimming took 4 bases from V and 1 from J, leaving 11 bases between them. This CDR3 has 14 residues. Per the germline V gene, CDR1 is SGHRS and CDR2 is YFSETQ.

The chain recombines TRBV9 with TRBJ1-3; the D gene is possibly TRBD1 (6 bases). The CDR3 is made up of 16 amino acids. Deletions cut 2 bases from V and 2 bases from J, with 14 bases between. CDR1 SGDLS and CDR2 YYNGEE come from the germline V gene. The CDR3 DNA sequence: TGTGCCAGCAGCGTGGGTTCCGGGACAACTGGAAACACCATATATTTT. This encodes CASSVGSGTTGNTIYF.

J is TRBJ1-2 and V is TRBV19; weak D call: TRBD1 (6 bases). Germline CDR1 and CDR2: LNHDA and SQIVND (reference sequence). V shed 5 bases and J shed 6 bases, with 16 bases lying between them. The CDR3 loop spans 14 amino acids. CDR3 in amino acids: CASSGDTRLHGYTF. CDR3 nucleotides: TGTGCCAGTAGTGGGGACACCCGGTTGCATGGCTACACCTTC.

V gene TRBV27 combines with J gene TRBJ1-5; no reliable D call. Trimming left V 0 bases short and J 9 bases short, with 12 bases between. Germline CDR1 reads MNHEY; CDR2 reads SMNVEV (reference sequence). This CDR3 is built from 14 residues. CDR3 in amino acids: CASSLSSGGWPQHF. The CDR3 DNA follows: TGTGCCAGCAGTTTATCGAGTGGCGGTTGGCCCCAGCATTTT.

The V call is TRBV5-1, the J call TRBJ1-2, with a possible D match to TRBD1 (6 bases). Germline values: CDR1 SGHRS, CDR2 YFSETQ. The CDR3 runs 13 residues. Trimming shortened V by 5 bases and J by 8 bases, and 16 bases separated the two germline ends. The CDR3 loop is CASSEQGLRGYTF. CDR3 coding DNA: TGCGCCAGCAGTGAGCAGGGGCTCAGGGGCTACACCTTC.

The chain employs TRBV4-2 and TRBJ1-2; 9 bases line up with TRBD1. CDR3 length: 14 amino acids. CDR1 LGHNA and CDR2 YNFKEQ come from the germline V gene. V lost 1 base, J lost 6 bases, and 3 bases stayed unmatched. This CDR3 reads CASSQADRGNGYTF. CDR3 DNA sequence: TGTGCCAGCAGCCAAGCCGACAGGGGGAATGGCTACACCTTC.

This chain uses TRBV28 with TRBJ1-2, with D tentatively TRBD1 (5 bases). Germline V gene sequence: CDR1 MDHEN, CDR2 SYDVKM. This CDR3 has 12 amino acids. The V end lost 3 bases, the J end lost 12 bases, and 14 bases lay between the germline ends. The CDR3 spells CASSLSRAFHTF. The CDR3 DNA follows: TGTGCCAGCAGTTTGAGCAGGGCTTTCCACACCTTC.

The chain links TRBV7-9 to TRBJ1-2; 9 bases agree with TRBD1. The germline CDR1 and CDR2 sequences are SEHNR and FQNEAQ (reference sequence). V lost 5 bases, J lost 8 bases, and 6 bases stayed unmatched. This CDR3 has 13 amino acids. The CDR3 reads CASSPWTGEGYTF. CDR3 DNA sequence: TGTGCCAGCAGCCCCTGGACAGGGGAAGGCTACACCTTC.

Only one count was recorded for this clone. The chain couples TRBV7-9 to TRBJ2-7, with D perhaps TRBD1 (6 bases). CDR3 size: 15 residues. The V end was cut by 2 bases, the J end by 1 base, with 12 bases between. CDR1 is SEHNR, CDR2 FQNEAQ, per germline (reference sequence). CDR3 DNA sequence: TGTGCCAGCAGCTTACGGACAGCTCCTTCCTACGAGCAGTACTTC. This encodes CASSLRTAPSYEQYF.

The chain uses TRBV25-1 and TRBJ2-2; 7 bases are a match to TRBD1. The CDR3 length is 16 residues. The V and J ends lost 4 bases and 2 bases, in that order; junction bases with no gene match: 7. CDR1 and CDR2 from the germline V gene are MGHDK and SYGVNS. CDR3 in amino acids: CASSARGTANTGELFF. The CDR3 DNA reads TGTGCCAGCAGTGCCAGAGGGACAGCCAACACCGGGGAGCTGTTTTTT. The full variable domain, with the rest looked up from reference TRBV25-1 and TRBJ2-2, is EADIYQTPRYLVIGTGKKITLECSQTMGHDKMYWYQQDPGMELHLIHYSYGVNSTEKGDLSSESTVSRIRTEHFPLTLESARPSHTSQYLCASSARGTANTGELFFGEGSRLTVL.